The rows below give T cell receptor beta chains drawn from one sample of a study of tumor and adjacent non-tumor tissue in lung cancer. Each CDR3 protein is one row after TCRdb ran MiXCR on the multiplex PCR reads. The table records tens of thousands of distinct CDR3 sequences, 75% to 85% of them present only once. Sequencing was carried out using distant non-tumor lung tissue. These receptors were collected from a man in his fifties or sixties with non-small cell lung cancer. The CDR3 runs from the conserved cysteine through the conserved F or W. The D gene is left open where the match is weak. Size values are once, few and many counts, or a class for expanded clones, and some rows have none.

d_call | clone_size | cdr3_length | j_call | v_call | cdr3_nt | cdr3_aa
TRBD1 | few | 16 | TRBJ1-3 | TRBV4-1 | TGCGCCAGCAGCCAAGAGGAGGGGGCAACTGGAAACACCATATACTTT | CASSQEEGATGNTIYF
NA | many | 16 | TRBJ2-2 | TRBV4-1 | TGCGCCAGCAGCCAAGAAACGACAGCTAACACCGGGGAGCTGTTTTTT | CASSQETTANTGELFF
NA | NA | 14 | TRBJ2-2 | TRBV28 | TGTGCCAGCAGTTTTGATGGGGGCACAGAGGAGCTGTTTTTT | CASSFDGGTEELFF
NA | NA | 14 | TRBJ2-5 | TRBV11-1 | TGTGCTAGCATCAAAGATACGTACCAAGAGACCCAGTACTTC | CASIKDTYQETQYF
NA | few | 17 | TRBJ1-1 | TRBV28 | TGTGCCAGCAGACCCTCTAGGGATAGGGGTGGGCGCACTGAAGCTTTCTTT | CASRPSRDRGGRTEAFF
NA | NA | 18 | TRBJ1-1 | TRBV11-2 | TGTGTCAGCAGCTTAGAGGGGTCGGCACTGGGGGCCTTCACTGAAGCTTTCTTT | CVSSLEGSALGAFTEAFF
NA | NA | 14 | TRBJ2-2 | TRBV9 | TGTGCCAGCAGCGTAGGTCCGCGGCTAGGGGAGCTGTTTTTT | CASSVGPRLGELFF
NA | NA | 16 | TRBJ1-4 | TRBV29-1 | TGCAGCGTTTATACCCTCGACAGTGCAACTAATGAAAAACTGTTTTTT | CSVYTLDSATNEKLFF
TRBD1 | once | 15 | TRBJ2-1 | TRBV11-2 | TGTGCCAGCAGCAAAAATCAGGGGGTTGTAAATGAGCACTTCTTC | CASSKNQGVVNEHFF
NA | many | 13 | TRBJ2-7 | TRBV7-9 | TGTGCCAGCAGCTTAGCCGTTAAGTACGAGCAGTACTTC | CASSLAVKYEQYF
NA | NA | 15 | TRBJ2-6 | TRBV29-1 | TGCAGCGTGAGGGTTTCTAGTTCGAGGTTCAACGTCCTGACTTTC | CSVRVSSSRFNVLTF
NA | few | 13 | TRBJ2-3 | TRBV25-1 | TGTGCCAGCAGCCCTCCCCTATTAGATACGCAGTATTTT | CASSPPLLDTQYF
NA | NA | 13 | TRBJ2-7 | TRBV4-1 | TGCGCCGGCAGACAGCACAACTCCTACGAGCAGTACTTC | CAGRQHNSYEQYF
NA | NA | 11 | TRBJ2-1 | TRBV20-1 | TGCAGTGCCCGGACAGACAATGAGCAGTTCTTC | CSARTDNEQFF
NA | NA | 13 | TRBJ1-6 | TRBV7-9 | TGTGCCAGCAGCGTGGGGAATCGTTCACCCCTCCACTTT | CASSVGNRSPLHF
NA | many | 14 | TRBJ2-2 | TRBV7-8 | TGTGCCAGCAGCTTAGGATCGAACACCGGGGAGCTGTTTTTT | CASSLGSNTGELFF
NA | once | 15 | TRBJ2-1 | TRBV6-6 | TGTGCCAGCCACTCCAGGGTCGACTCCTACAATGAGCAGTTCTTC | CASHSRVDSYNEQFF
NA | NA | 13 | TRBJ2-3 | TRBV11-3 | TGTGCCAGCAGCTTGTCACCGGGCGATACGTTGTATTTT | CASSLSPGDTLYF
TRBD2 | NA | 16 | TRBJ2-7 | TRBV20-1 | TGCAGTGCCAGATCTTTGACTCAGCGGGACCTCTACGAGGAGTACTTC | CSARSLTQRDLYEEYF
NA | NA | 16 | TRBJ2-3 | TRBV11-1 | TGTGCCAGCAGCTCCGGGCCAGCAGACAGCACAGATACACAATATTTT | CASSSGPADSTDTQYF
NA | many | 14 | TRBJ1-3 | TRBV2 | TGTGCCAGGACCAAGGGGGACTCTGGAAACACCATATATTTT | CARTKGDSGNTIYF
NA | many | 12 | TRBJ1-1 | TRBV7-9 | TGTGCCAGCAGTCCTGTCGGGGAGGAAGCTTTCTTT | CASSPVGEEAFF
NA | NA | 15 | TRBJ1-1 | TRBV29-1 | TGCAGCGTTGAATCGGTCCATAGGGGTATCACTGAAGCTTTCTTT | CSVESVHRGITEAFF
NA | NA | 15 | TRBJ2-7 | TRBV10-2 | TGCGCCAGCAGTGTGTCGGAGGGGGAGGGTGATGAGCAGTACTTC | CASSVSEGEGDEQYF
NA | few | 13 | TRBJ1-1 | TRBV29-1 | TGTAGCGTTGATGGGGAGGGGGTAACTGAAGCTTTCTTT | CSVDGEGVTEAFF
NA | once | 15 | TRBJ1-2 | TRBV6-1 | TGTGCCAGCAACAGAGGAGACGGAGCTTTCTATGGCCACACCTTC | CASNRGDGAFYGHTF
TRBD2 | NA | 13 | TRBJ2-3 | TRBV29-1 | TGTAGCGTTGCACTAGCGAGAGTGGGGGGGCAGTATTTT | CSVALARVGGQYF
NA | NA | 12 | TRBJ1-6 | TRBV6-1 | TGTACCAGCAGTGACCTACGCTCACCCCTCCACTTT | CTSSDLRSPLHF
NA | NA | 15 | TRBJ2-2 | TRBV6-5 | TGTGCCAACAGAGACAGACTAGTGGGAGCCGGGGAGCTGTTTTTT | CANRDRLVGAGELFF
TRBD2 | NA | 13 | TRBJ2-1 | TRBV6-5 | TGTGCCAGTAGTTGGGCGGGAGCCAATGAGCGGTTCTTC | CASSWAGANERFF
NA | NA | 16 | TRBJ2-3 | TRBV29-1 | TGCAGCGTCGGTACAACAGGGACAAAGGTCGCAGATACGCAGTATTTT | CSVGTTGTKVADTQYF
TRBD2 | NA | 14 | TRBJ2-2 | TRBV12-3/TRBV12-4 | TGTGCCAATACCCTAGCGGGAGGCACCGGGGAGCTGTTTTTT | CANTLAGGTGELFF
TRBD1 | NA | 19 | TRBJ2-6 | TRBV5-1 | TGCGTCAGCAGCTCTACTAGACAGGGGGTTGCCTGGGGGGCCAACGTCCTGACTTTC | CVSSSTRQGVAWGANVLTF
NA | few | 14 | TRBJ2-3 | TRBV27 | TGTGCCAGCAGTTTCGGGAGAAGCACAGATACGCAGTATTTT | CASSFGRSTDTQYF
NA | NA | 17 | TRBJ1-1 | TRBV7-8 | TGTGCCAGCAGCTTAGCCGGGGTAGGTCATAGTCAGACTGAAGCTTTCTTT | CASSLAGVGHSQTEAFF
TRBD2 | NA | 20 | TRBJ2-6 | TRBV10-3 | TGTGCCATCAGTGAACATGTGACTAGCGGGAGGGACTTTTGGGCCAACGTCCTGACTTTC | CAISEHVTSGRDFWANVLTF
NA | NA | 15 | TRBJ2-4 | TRBV7-8 | TGTGCCAGCAGCTGGGACCGGGTATTCAAAAAGATTCAGTACTTC | CASSWDRVFKKIQYF
NA | medium-sized | 13 | TRBJ2-1 | TRBV4-1 | TGCGCCAGCAGCCGGACGCCAAGGGGTGAGCAGTTCTTC | CASSRTPRGEQFF
NA | NA | 11 | TRBJ2-5 | TRBV6-2/TRBV6-3 | TGTGCCAGCAGCCCATGGGATACCCAGTACTTC | CASSPWDTQYF
NA | NA | 13 | TRBJ1-1 | TRBV11-1 | TGTGTCAGCAGCTTAGCGCCCGGGGCTGAGACTTTCTTT | CVSSLAPGAETFF
TRBD1 | NA | 14 | TRBJ2-1 | TRBV27 | TGTGCCACGTTGGAGACAGGGGTCCACAATGAGCGGTTCTTC | CATLETGVHNERFF
NA | few | 15 | TRBJ2-1 | TRBV11-2 | TGTGCCAGCAGCCCAGGACTCAGCTCCTACAATGAGCAGTTCTTC | CASSPGLSSYNEQFF
NA | NA | 17 | TRBJ2-3 | TRBV4-1 | TGCGCCAGCAGTCAAGATACGGGCCAGGATATCACAGATACGCCGTATTTT | CASSQDTGQDITDTPYF
NA | NA | 16 | TRBJ2-3 | TRBV11-3 | TGTGTCAACAGCTCCGGGCTAGCAGGTAGCACAGATACACAGTATTTT | CVNSSGLAGSTDTQYF
NA | NA | 16 | TRBJ2-6 | TRBV24-1 | TGTGCCACCAATGACCCAACACCCTCTAGGGCCAACGTCCTGACTTTC | CATNDPTPSRANVLTF
TRBD1 | NA | 14 | TRBJ1-1 | TRBV6-1 | TGTGTCAGCAGTTTCAGGGGGGGGCACGATGAAGCTTTCTTT | CVSSFRGGHDEAFF
NA | NA | 14 | TRBJ2-7 | TRBV29-1 | TGCAGCGTTGCTTCCGTGACAAGGGCCTACGAGCAGTACTTC | CSVASVTRAYEQYF
TRBD1 | NA | 15 | TRBJ1-5 | TRBV19 | TGTGCCAGTAGTATGACAGGGGGTTTGAATCACCCCCAGCATTTT | CASSMTGGLNHPQHF
TRBD2 | once | 15 | TRBJ2-3 | TRBV20-1 | TGCAGTGCTACAGACCTAGCGGGGCCCACAGATACGCGGTATTTT | CSATDLAGPTDTRYF
NA | few | 12 | TRBJ1-2 | TRBV28 | TGTGCCAGCACCACAGGGCTGGGTGGCTACACCTTC | CASTTGLGGYTF
TRBD1 | NA | 16 | TRBJ2-7 | TRBV29-1 | TGCGGCGTTGAAGAGCCCCACGGGACAGCTGCCTACGAACAGTACTTC | CGVEEPHGTAAYEQYF
TRBD1 | few | 14 | TRBJ2-7 | TRBV5-6 | TGTGCCAGCAGCTTGGAGCAGGGGGCTTACGCGCAGTACTTC | CASSLEQGAYAQYF
NA | once | 12 | TRBJ1-1 | TRBV11-2 | TGTGTCAGCAGCTTAAAGAACACAGAAGCTTTCTTT | CVSSLKNTEAFF
TRBD2 | NA | 16 | TRBJ2-1 | TRBV11-3 | TGTGCCAGCAGCCTCAACCGACTAGCGGGCTTAGGTGAGCAGTTCTTC | CASSLNRLAGLGEQFF
TRBD1 | NA | 14 | TRBJ2-2 | TRBV11-1 | TGTGCCAGCAACTATACTAGTCGCACAGGGGAGCTATTTTTT | CASNYTSRTGELFF
NA | NA | 15 | TRBJ2-7 | TRBV10-1 | TGCGCCAGCAGTGATACAGGACATGACTTCTATGAGCAGTACTTC | CASSDTGHDFYEQYF